The TCR beta chain described here comes from a study of blood T cell repertoires in COVID-19. The CDR3 covers 13 residues. CDR1 and CDR2 (germline): SGHAT, FQNNGV. V was pared by 0 bases and J by 7 bases, with 7 bases between. Some clones are missing from TCRdb's copy, which holds only in-frame ones; the method was immunoSEQ multiplex PCR. The top ten clones hold roughly 2.2% of a sample with 250,000 to 300,000 clones, roughly nine tenths of them seen once. This clonotype was sampled from a woman in her forties or fifties who had recovered from COVID-19. Material for sequencing was peripheral blood. The chain is built from TRBV11-2 and TRBJ1-5; D not resolved. Written as DNA, the CDR3 is TGTGCCAGCAGCTTAGACGTGGGCCAGCCCCAGCATTTT. Protein: CASSLDVGQPQHF.